This entry lists 25 T cell receptor beta chains sequenced from one sample in a study of PD-L1 blockade in urothelial cancer. Sequenced by immunoSEQ multiplex PCR; TCRdb stores in-frame clones only, minus some. The sample holds 100,000 to 150,000 clones, 86% seen once. As to time point: peripheral blood 6 weeks after treatment start. Here the sequenced sample was PBMCs, taken around atezolizumab (anti-PD-L1) treatment. The origin of the receptors is a man aged 45-65 years with urothelial cancer.

The chain joins TRBV5-1 to TRBJ1-1; D unclear. This CDR3 spans 13 amino acids. Trimming left V 4 bases short and J 4 bases short, with 11 bases between. The germline CDR1 and CDR2 sequences are SGHRS and YFSETQ. CDR3 bases: TGCGCCAGCAGCACTAGTCCAGGCACTGAAGCTTTCTTT. Protein product: CASSTSPGTEAFF.

This clone showed up just once. The chain carries TRBV10-2 and TRBJ2-1; D is undetermined. The CDR3 runs 11 residues. Germline lookup yields CDR1 WSHSY and CDR2 SAAADI. V was shortened by 6 bases and J by 9 bases, with 9 bases between the two germline ends. The CDR3 reads CASSPLGEQFF. CDR3 DNA: TGCGCCAGCAGCCCCCTAGGTGAGCAGTTCTTC.

The rearrangement links TRBV21-1 to TRBJ2-3; the table calls TRBD1, which could not be checked here. TRBV21-1 corresponds to a pseudogene. CDR3 length equals 17 residues. The CDR3 DNA follows: TGTGCCAGCAGCAAAGCTCGAAGGGACATAAGCACAGATACGCAGTATTTT. This sequence encodes CASSKARRDISTDTQYF.

This chain links TRBV7-9 with TRBJ1-2; D is unresolved. V dropped 5 bases and J dropped 5 bases, with 21 bases sitting between them. Germline CDR1 and CDR2: SEHNR and FQNEAQ (reference sequence). This CDR3 comprises 16 residues. In DNA, the CDR3 is TGTGCCAGCAGCCCAAGACCGGGTCACGGGGATTATGGCTACACCTTC. Its protein is CASSPRPGHGDYGYTF.

This clone was seen only a few times. J is TRBJ1-2 and V is TRBV6-1, with TRBD1 as a possible D gene (5 bases). CDR3 length: 13 amino acids. Germline CDR1 MNHNS, CDR2 SASEGT. V was trimmed by 6 bases and J by 6 bases, leaving 14 bases between them. The CDR3 is CASRGREFNGYTF. The CDR3, as DNA: TGTGCCAGCAGGGGCAGGGAATTTAATGGCTACACCTTC.

The CDR3 region is CASSASPGYGYTF. In DNA form, the CDR3 reads TGTGCCAGCAGCGCCTCCCCGGGCTATGGCTACACCTTC. The chain carries TRBV9 and TRBJ1-2, with D uncertain. Trimming removed 3 bases from V and 4 bases from J, with 10 bases in between. Germline V lookup: CDR1 SGDLS, CDR2 YYNGEE. This CDR3 is 13 amino acids long.

This CDR3 reads CASSQAGQKDQPQHF. CDR3 sequence (DNA): TGCGCCAGCAGCCAAGCCGGACAGAAGGATCAGCCCCAGCATTTT. The chain combines TRBV4-1 with TRBJ1-5; a weak D match, TRBD1 (6 bases). The length of the CDR3 is 15 residues. From germline, CDR1 is MGHRA and CDR2 YSYEKL. Trimming removed 1 base at V and 5 bases at J, with 12 bases between.

This clone came up once. The chain is built from TRBV27 and TRBJ2-4, with a possible D match to TRBD2 (5 bases). The CDR3 is made up of 15 amino acids. The V gene lost 6 bases and the J gene lost 9 bases, with 21 bases spanning the gap. Looked up from germline, CDR1 is MNHEY and CDR2 is SMNVEV (reference sequence). DNA for the CDR3: TGTGCCAGCAGCCCCCAGTGGCACTTGGGGAGCATTCAGTACTTC. Encoded protein: CASSPQWHLGSIQYF.

As regards this clone: Mismatch with germline at one junction end may stem from a read error. The sample holds other DNA sequences that translate to the same CDR3. The chain is built from TRBV5-1 and TRBJ2-7; 7 nucleotides agree with TRBD2. Per germline, CDR1 SGHRS and CDR2 YFSETQ. The CDR3 sequence is 14 residues long. CDR3 sequence: CASSLGGGVYEQYF. In nucleotides, the CDR3 is TGCGCCAGCAGCTTGGGTGGGGGGGTCTACGAGCAGTATTTC.

The chain links TRBV11-1 to TRBJ2-7; D may be TRBD2 (6 bases). This CDR3 contains 16 residues. V was trimmed by 5 bases and J by 5 bases, leaving 22 bases between them. Germline CDR1 and CDR2: SGHAT and FQDESV (reference sequence). CDR3 residues: CASSPNLGGLIHEQYF. The CDR3 DNA sequence: TGTGCCAGCAGCCCCAACCTGGGGGGTTTAATCCACGAGCAGTACTTC.

The chain recombines TRBV7-6 with TRBJ2-3; TRBD2 aligns across 10 bases. The trim removed 1 base at V and 0 bases at J, leaving 16 bases unmatched. CDR3 length equals 21 residues. Per germline, CDR1 SGHVS and CDR2 FNYEAQ. The CDR3: CASSLDWPLAGVMGSTDTQYF. The CDR3 DNA reads as TGTGCCAGCAGCTTAGATTGGCCCCTAGCGGGAGTGATGGGTAGCACAGATACGCAGTATTTT. The variable domain in full, completed from reference TRBV7-6 and TRBJ2-3, reads GAGVSQSPRYKVTKRGQDVALRCDPISGHVSLYWYRQALGQGPEFLTYFNYEAQQDKSGLPNDRFSAERPEGSISTLTIQRTEQRDSAMYRCASSLDWPLAGVMGSTDTQYFGPGTRLTVL.

In regard to this clone: The junction departs from germline at one end; a sequencing error may be responsible. The gene calls are TRBV5-1 and TRBJ2-1; 7 positions match TRBD1. Germline V gives CDR1 SGHRS, CDR2 YFSETQ. This CDR3 has 14 residues. As DNA, the CDR3 is TGCGCCAGCAGCTTGAAGGGGGCCTACAATGGGCAGTTCTTC. It translates to CASSLKGAYNGQFF.

This clone was counted between two and nine times. Other DNA sequences in this sample translate to the same CDR3. The chain has TRBV19 and TRBJ2-2, with D unclear. The CDR3 sequence is 13 residues long. In germline, CDR1 is LNHDA, CDR2 SQIVND (reference sequence). V was pared by 5 bases and J by 3 bases, with 7 bases between. CDR3 in amino acids: CASSFLDTGELFF. In DNA form, the CDR3 reads TGTGCCAGTAGTTTTTTAGACACCGGGGAGCTGTTTTTT.

There are a few counts of this clone. The chain links TRBV5-5 to TRBJ1-1; D is perhaps TRBD1 (6 bases). Between the trimmed V and J ends, which lost 8 bases and 2 bases, there was a span of 19 bases. The germline CDR1 and CDR2 sequences are SGHKS and YYEKEE (reference sequence). This CDR3 has 15 residues. The CDR3 DNA reads TGTGCCAGTACCAAACCCGGGACAAGAAACACTGAAGCTTTCTTT. Translating gives CASTKPGTRNTEAFF.

The chain combines TRBV7-2 with TRBJ2-7; a possible D gene is TRBD1 (5 bases). V was shortened by 2 bases and J by 3 bases, with 8 bases between the two germline ends. The germline CDR1 and CDR2 sequences are SGHTA and FQGNSA. The CDR3 totals 13 residues. CDR3 DNA sequence: TGTGCCAGCAGCTTAATGGACATCTACGAGCAGTACTTC. Its translation: CASSLMDIYEQYF.

The chain combines TRBV30 with TRBJ2-3; D is unclear. The germline V gene encodes CDR1 GTSNPN and CDR2 SVGIG (reference sequence). Trimming shortened V by 1 base and J by 2 bases, and 13 bases separated the two germline ends. The CDR3 sequence is 15 residues long. The CDR3 is CAWSAVQVFTDTQYF. The CDR3, as DNA: TGTGCCTGGAGTGCAGTGCAGGTATTCACAGATACGCAGTATTTT.

This rearrangement joins TRBV5-1 to TRBJ2-5; 8 bases agree with TRBD2. The germline V gene has CDR1 SGHRS and CDR2 YFSETQ. This CDR3 is built from 13 residues. V gave up 0 bases and J gave up 5 bases; unmatched junction bases: 0. In nucleotides, the CDR3 is TGCGCCAGCAGCTTGGGGACTAGCGAGACCCAGTACTTC. Protein product: CASSLGTSETQYF.

As regards this clone: Its ends do not fully match the called genes, so a read error is possible. The gene calls are TRBV7-9 and TRBJ1-2; tentatively, D is TRBD1 (6 bases). The CDR3 consists of 17 residues. Germline V lookup: CDR1 SEHNR, CDR2 FQNEAQ (reference sequence). CDR3 sequence: CASSIATGYTLHYGYTF. DNA of the CDR3: TGTGCCAGCAGCATAGCGACAGGCTACACTCTACACTATGGCTACACCTTC. Variable domain in full (rest from reference TRBV7-9 and TRBJ1-2): DTGVSQNPRHKITKRGQNVTFRCDPISEHNRLYWYRQTLGQGPEFLTYFQNEAQLEKSRLLSDRFSAERPKGSFSTLEIQRTEQGDSAMYLCASSIATGYTLHYGYTFGSGTRLTVV.

A single count supports this clone. The chain couples TRBV5-1 to TRBJ1-1, with D unresolved. CDR1 and CDR2 from the germline V gene are SGHRS and YFSETQ. Trimming cost V 2 bases and J 4 bases, with 12 bases left between them. This CDR3 contains 14 residues. The CDR3 DNA sequence: TGCGCCAGCAGCTTTTGGTATGAGAGCACTGAAGCTTTCTTT. Translation: CASSFWYESTEAFF.

V and J are TRBV5-1 and TRBJ2-1; TRBD2 aligns across 12 bases. The CDR3 spans 15 residues. V shed 2 bases, J shed 8 bases, and the junction held 5 bases outside the gene matches. The germline V gene has CDR1 SGHRS and CDR2 YFSETQ. CDR3: CASSFRLAGVHEQFF. The CDR3 DNA follows: TGCGCCAGCAGCTTCAGACTAGCGGGAGTACATGAGCAGTTCTTC.

The V gene is TRBV19, the J gene TRBJ2-7; 8 nucleotides align to TRBD1. Germline V gene lookup returns CDR1 LNHDA and CDR2 SQIVND (reference sequence). With V trimmed by 4 bases and J by 6 bases, 11 bases remained unmatched. The CDR3 extends over 15 amino acids. CDR3 in amino acids: CASSTRTGRLREQYF. CDR3 coding DNA: TGTGCCAGTAGTACCCGGACAGGGAGACTACGCGAGCAGTACTTC.

This sequence joins TRBV15 and TRBJ2-5, with D uncertain. CDR3 length: 15 residues. The germline CDR1 and CDR2 sequences are LNHNV and YYDKDF (reference sequence). Trimming stripped 0 bases from V and 0 bases from J, with 8 bases between. In DNA, the CDR3 is TGTGCCACCAGCAGAGATCCCCCTAACCAAGAGACCCAGTACTTC. This translates into CATSRDPPNQETQYF.

The chain combines TRBV28 with TRBJ2-6, with D possibly matching TRBD1 (5 bases). The V end was cut by 6 bases, the J end by 2 bases, with 17 bases between. Germline V lookup: CDR1 MDHEN, CDR2 SYDVKM. The CDR3 runs to 17 residues. Written as DNA, the CDR3 is TGTGCCAGCAGGATACAGGAGAACTACGCTGGGGCCAACGTCCTGACTTTC. Residues: CASRIQENYAGANVLTF.

The rearrangement joins TRBV19 to TRBJ2-1, with 9 bases matching TRBD2. The CDR3 is 15 residues long. The ends lost 0 bases at V and 12 bases at J; junction bases unmatched: 9. The germline CDR1 and CDR2 sequences are LNHDA and SQIVND (reference sequence). This chain's CDR3 is CASSIEANSGRWQFF. The CDR3 nucleotides are TGTGCCAGTAGTATAGAAGCAAATAGCGGGAGATGGCAGTTCTTC. Filled out from reference TRBV19 and TRBJ2-1, the complete variable domain reads DGGITQSPKYLFRKEGQNVTLSCEQNLNHDAMYWYRQDPGQGLRLIYYSQIVNDFQKGDIAEGYSVSREKKESFPLTVTSAQKNPTAFYLCASSIEANSGRWQFFGPGTRLTVL.

The chain carries TRBV5-1 and TRBJ1-1; tentatively, D is TRBD1 (6 bases). Germline V gives CDR1 SGHRS, CDR2 YFSETQ. Between the trimmed V and J ends, which lost 3 bases and 0 bases, there was a span of 18 bases. The CDR3 covers 17 residues. CDR3 amino acids: CASSSTQGNMVNTEAFF. The CDR3 DNA sequence: TGCGCCAGCAGCTCGACACAGGGTAATATGGTGAACACTGAAGCTTTCTTT.